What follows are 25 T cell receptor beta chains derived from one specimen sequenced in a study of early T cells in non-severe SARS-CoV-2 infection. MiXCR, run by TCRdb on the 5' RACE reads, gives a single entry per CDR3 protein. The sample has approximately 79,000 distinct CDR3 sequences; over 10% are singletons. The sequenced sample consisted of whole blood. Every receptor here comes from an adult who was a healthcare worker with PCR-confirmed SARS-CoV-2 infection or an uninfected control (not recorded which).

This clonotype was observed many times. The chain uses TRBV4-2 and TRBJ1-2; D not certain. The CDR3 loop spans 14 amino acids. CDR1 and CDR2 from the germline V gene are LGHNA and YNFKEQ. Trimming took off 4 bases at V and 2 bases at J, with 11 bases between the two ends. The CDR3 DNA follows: TGTGCCAGCAGCCCAGACCGGGGAAACTATGGCTACACCTTC. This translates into CASSPDRGNYGYTF.

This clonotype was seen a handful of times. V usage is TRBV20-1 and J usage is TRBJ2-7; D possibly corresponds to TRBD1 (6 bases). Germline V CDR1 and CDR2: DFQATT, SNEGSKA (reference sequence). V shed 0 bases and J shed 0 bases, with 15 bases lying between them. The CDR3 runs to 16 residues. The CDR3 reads CSARDRLTGFSYEQYF. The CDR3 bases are TGCAGTGCTAGAGACCGATTGACAGGTTTCTCCTACGAGCAGTACTTC.

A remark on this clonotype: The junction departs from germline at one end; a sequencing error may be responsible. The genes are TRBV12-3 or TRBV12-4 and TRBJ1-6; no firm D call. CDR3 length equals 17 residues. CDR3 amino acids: CASSLDELGSCNSPLHF. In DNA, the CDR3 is TGTGCCAGCAGCCTGGATGAACTCGGGTCCTGTAATTCACCCCTCCACTTT.

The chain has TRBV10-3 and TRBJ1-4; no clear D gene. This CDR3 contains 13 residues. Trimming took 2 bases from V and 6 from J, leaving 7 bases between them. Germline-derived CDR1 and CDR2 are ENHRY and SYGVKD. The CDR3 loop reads CAISEPLHEKLFF. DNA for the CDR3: TGTGCCATCAGTGAGCCCCTTCATGAAAAACTGTTTTTT.

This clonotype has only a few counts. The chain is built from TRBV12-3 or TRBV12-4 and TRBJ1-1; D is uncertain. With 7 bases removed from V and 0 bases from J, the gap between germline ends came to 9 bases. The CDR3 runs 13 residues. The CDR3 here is CASNMLMNTEAFF. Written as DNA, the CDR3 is TGTGCCAGCAACATGTTAATGAACACTGAAGCTTTCTTT.

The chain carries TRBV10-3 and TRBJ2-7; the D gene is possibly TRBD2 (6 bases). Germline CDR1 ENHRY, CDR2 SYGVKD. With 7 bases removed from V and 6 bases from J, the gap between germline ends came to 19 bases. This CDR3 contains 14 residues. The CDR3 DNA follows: TGTGCCATCAAGACGGTACTAGCCCTCCGCGAGCAGTACTTC. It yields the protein CAIKTVLALREQYF.

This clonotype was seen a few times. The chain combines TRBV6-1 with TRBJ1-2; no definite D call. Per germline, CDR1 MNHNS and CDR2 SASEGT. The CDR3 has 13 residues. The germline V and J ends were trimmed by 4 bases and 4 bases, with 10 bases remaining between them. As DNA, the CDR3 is TGTGCCAGCAGTGTCGGGAGTGTCTATGGCTACACCTTC. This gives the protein CASSVGSVYGYTF.

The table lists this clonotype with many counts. The CDR3: CSARDYNMNTEAFF. Here the CDR3 DNA reads TGCAGTGCTAGAGATTACAACATGAACACTGAAGCTTTCTTT. The chain carries TRBV20-1 and TRBJ1-1; D remains unclear. CDR1 DFQATT and CDR2 SNEGSKA come from the germline V gene (reference sequence). The CDR3 contains 14 residues. V lost 0 bases and J lost 0, with 8 bases in between.

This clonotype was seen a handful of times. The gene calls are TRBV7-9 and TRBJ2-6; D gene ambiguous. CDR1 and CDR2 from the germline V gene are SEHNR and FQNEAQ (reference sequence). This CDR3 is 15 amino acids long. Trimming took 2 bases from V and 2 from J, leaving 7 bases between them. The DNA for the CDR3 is TGTGCCAGCAGCTTATCAGGTGCTGGGGCCAACGTCCTGACTTTC. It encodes CASSLSGAGANVLTF. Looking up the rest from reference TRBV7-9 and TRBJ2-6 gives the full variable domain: DTGVSQNPRHKITKRGQNVTFRCDPISEHNRLYWYRQTLGQGPEFLTYFQNEAQLEKSRLLSDRFSAERPKGSFSTLEIQRTEQGDSAMYLCASSLSGAGANVLTFGAGSRLTVL.

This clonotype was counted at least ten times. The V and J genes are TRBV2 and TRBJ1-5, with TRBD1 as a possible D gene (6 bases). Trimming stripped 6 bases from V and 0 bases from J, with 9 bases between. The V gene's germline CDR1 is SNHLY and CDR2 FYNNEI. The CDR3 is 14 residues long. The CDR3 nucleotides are TGTGCCAGCAGGCTACAGGGTAGCAATCAGCCCCAGCATTTT. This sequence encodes CASRLQGSNQPQHF.

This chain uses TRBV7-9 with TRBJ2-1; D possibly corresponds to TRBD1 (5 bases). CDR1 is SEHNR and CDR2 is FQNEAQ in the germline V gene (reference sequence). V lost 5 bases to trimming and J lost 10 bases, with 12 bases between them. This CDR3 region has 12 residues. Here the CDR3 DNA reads TGTGCCAGCAGCCCACAGGTTTTGGAGCAGTTCTTC. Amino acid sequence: CASSPQVLEQFF.

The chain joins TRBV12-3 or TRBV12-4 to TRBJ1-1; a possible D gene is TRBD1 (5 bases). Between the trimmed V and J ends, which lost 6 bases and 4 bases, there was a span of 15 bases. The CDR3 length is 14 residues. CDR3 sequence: CASSREQRGTEAFF. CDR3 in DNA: TGTGCCAGCAGCCGTGAGCAGAGGGGCACTGAAGCTTTCTTT.

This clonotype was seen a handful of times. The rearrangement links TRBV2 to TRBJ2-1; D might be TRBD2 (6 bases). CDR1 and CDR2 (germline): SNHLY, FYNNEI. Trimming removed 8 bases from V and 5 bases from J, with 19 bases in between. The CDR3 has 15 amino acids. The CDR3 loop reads CASSAGSSIDNEQFF. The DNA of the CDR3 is TGTGCCAGCTCCGCGGGATCTTCTATCGACAATGAGCAGTTCTTC.

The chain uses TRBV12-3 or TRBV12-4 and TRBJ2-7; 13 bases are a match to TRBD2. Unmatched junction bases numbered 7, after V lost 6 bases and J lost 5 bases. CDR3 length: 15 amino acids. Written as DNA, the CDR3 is TGTGCCAGCAGCCGACTAGCGGGAGGTTTCCACGAGCAGTACTTC. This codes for CASSRLAGGFHEQYF.

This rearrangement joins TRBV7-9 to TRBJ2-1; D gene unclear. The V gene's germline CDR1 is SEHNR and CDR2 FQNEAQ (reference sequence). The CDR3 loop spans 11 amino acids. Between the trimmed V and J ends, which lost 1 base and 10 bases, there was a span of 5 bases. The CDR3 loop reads CASSLGWEQFF. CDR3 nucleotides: TGTGCCAGCAGCTTAGGCTGGGAGCAGTTCTTC. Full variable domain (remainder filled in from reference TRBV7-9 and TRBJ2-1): DTGVSQNPRHKITKRGQNVTFRCDPISEHNRLYWYRQTLGQGPEFLTYFQNEAQLEKSRLLSDRFSAERPKGSFSTLEIQRTEQGDSAMYLCASSLGWEQFFGPGTRLTVL.

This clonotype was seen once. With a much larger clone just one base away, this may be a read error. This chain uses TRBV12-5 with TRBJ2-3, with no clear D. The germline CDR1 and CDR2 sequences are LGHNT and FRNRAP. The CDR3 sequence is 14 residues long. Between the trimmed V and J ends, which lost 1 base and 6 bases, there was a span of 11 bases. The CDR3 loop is CASGLETPLDTQYF. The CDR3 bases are TGTGCTAGTGGTTTGGAGACACCGCTGGATACGCAGTATTTT.

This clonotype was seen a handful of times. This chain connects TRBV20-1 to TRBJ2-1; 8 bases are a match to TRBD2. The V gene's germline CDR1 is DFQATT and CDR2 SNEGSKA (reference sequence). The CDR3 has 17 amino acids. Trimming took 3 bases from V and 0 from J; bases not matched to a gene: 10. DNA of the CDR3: TGCAGTGCTAGGCATATCCAGCGGGGGAGCTCCTACAATGAGCAGTTCTTC. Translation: CSARHIQRGSSYNEQFF.

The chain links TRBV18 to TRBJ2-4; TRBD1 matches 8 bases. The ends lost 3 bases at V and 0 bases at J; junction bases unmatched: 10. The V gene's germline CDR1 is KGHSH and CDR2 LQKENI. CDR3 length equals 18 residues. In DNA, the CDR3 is TGTGCCAGCTCACCCTTATCGGGACAGGAGGGAGCCAAAAACATTCAGTACTTC. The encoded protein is CASSPLSGQEGAKNIQYF.

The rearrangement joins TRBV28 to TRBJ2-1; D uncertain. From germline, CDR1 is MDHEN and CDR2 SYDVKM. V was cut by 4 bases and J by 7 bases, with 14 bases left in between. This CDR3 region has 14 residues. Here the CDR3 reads CASSSRGLGNEQFF. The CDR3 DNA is TGTGCCAGCAGTTCCCGTGGCCTGGGTAATGAGCAGTTCTTC.

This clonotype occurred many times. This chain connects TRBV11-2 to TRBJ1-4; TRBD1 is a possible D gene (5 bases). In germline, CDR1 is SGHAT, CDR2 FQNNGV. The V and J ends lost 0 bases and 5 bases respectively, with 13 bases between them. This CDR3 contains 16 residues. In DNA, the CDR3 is TGTGCCAGCAGCTTAGATAGGGGACTTAAGAATGAAAAACTGTTTTTT. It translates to CASSLDRGLKNEKLFF.

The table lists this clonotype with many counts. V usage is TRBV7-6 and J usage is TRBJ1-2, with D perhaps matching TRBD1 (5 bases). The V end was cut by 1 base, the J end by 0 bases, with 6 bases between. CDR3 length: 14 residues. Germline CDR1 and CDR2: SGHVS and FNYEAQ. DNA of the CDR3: TGTGCCAGCAGCTTAGGGGGGACTAACTATGGCTACACCTTC. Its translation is CASSLGGTNYGYTF.

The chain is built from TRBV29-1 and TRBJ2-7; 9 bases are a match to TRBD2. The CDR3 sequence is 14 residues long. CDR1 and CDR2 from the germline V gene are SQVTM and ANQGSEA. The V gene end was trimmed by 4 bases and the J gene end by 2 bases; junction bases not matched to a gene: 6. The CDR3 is CSVVYSGSAYEQYF. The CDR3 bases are TGCAGCGTTGTTTATAGCGGGAGTGCCTACGAGCAGTACTTC.

The CDR3 loop is CASSLKRSYEQYF. The CDR3 region has the DNA TGTGCCAGCAGTTTAAAGCGGAGCTACGAGCAGTACTTC. The V and J genes are TRBV12-3 or TRBV12-4 and TRBJ2-7; D possibly corresponds to TRBD2 (5 bases). This CDR3 comprises 13 residues. Trimming stripped 2 bases from V and 3 bases from J, with 8 bases between.

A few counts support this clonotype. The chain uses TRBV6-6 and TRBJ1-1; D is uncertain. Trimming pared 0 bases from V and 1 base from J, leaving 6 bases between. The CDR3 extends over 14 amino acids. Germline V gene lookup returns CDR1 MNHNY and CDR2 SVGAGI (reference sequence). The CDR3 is CASSYSWRNTEAFF. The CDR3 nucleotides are TGTGCCAGCAGTTACTCGTGGCGGAACACTGAAGCTTTCTTT.

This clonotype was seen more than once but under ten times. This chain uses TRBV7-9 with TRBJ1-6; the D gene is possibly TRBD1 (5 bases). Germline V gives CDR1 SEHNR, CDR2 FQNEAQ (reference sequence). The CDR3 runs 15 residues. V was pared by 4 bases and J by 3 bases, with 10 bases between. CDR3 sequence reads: CASSSYDSYNSPLHF. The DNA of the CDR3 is TGTGCCAGCAGCTCGTACGACAGCTATAATTCACCCCTCCACTTT.